Below, one TCR beta chain is given with its context. What it binds is not known. This sample is part of a study of beta chain features in type 1 diabetes. Study-wide background: There were 107,917,701 sorted cells examined across all samples. General observations from the study: HLA effects on TCRB rearrangement stayed unresolved here. Whatever favoring of shorter templates PCR might show would apply equally to patients and controls. Reduced insertions and increased deletions marked VDJ junctions in type 1 diabetes patients. Shorter TCRB CDR3s, moderately but significantly so, were found in Type 1 diabetes patients in all four CD4+ subsets.

V lost 5 bases and J 6 bases, leaving 17 bases between the germline ends. Germline assignment: CDR1 MGHRA and CDR2 YSYEKL. The CDR3 contains 15 residues. Sequencing targeted expressed TCRB transcripts, as all isolated RNA had been reverse transcribed. The data were produced by immunoSEQ multiplex PCR, yet TCRdb's version contains in-frame clones alone and is incomplete. This sample yields about 160,000 clones, of which 6.5% to 8.5% are seen a single time; over 0.5% belongs to the top ten. The clonotype originates from a woman younger than 35 with type 1 diabetes. The chain carries TRBV4-1 and TRBJ2-1, with a tentative D call TRBD2 (5 bases). Sequenced: central memory CD4+ T cells from blood. CDR3 coding DNA: TGCGCCAGCAGCTCTACTAGTTTAATCGGCAATGAGCAGTTCTTC. Protein product: CASSSTSLIGNEQFF.